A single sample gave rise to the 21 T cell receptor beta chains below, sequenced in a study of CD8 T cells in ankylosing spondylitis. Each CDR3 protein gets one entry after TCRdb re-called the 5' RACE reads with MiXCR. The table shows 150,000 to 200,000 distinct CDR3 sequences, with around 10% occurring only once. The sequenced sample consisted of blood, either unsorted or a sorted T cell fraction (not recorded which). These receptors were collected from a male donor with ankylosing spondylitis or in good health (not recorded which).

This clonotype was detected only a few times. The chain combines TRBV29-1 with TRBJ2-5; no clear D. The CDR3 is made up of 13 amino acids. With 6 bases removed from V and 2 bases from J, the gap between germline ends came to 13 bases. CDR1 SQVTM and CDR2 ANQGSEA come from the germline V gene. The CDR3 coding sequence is TGCAGCGTGGATATAGAGGAGCAAGAGACCCAGTACTTC. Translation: CSVDIEEQETQYF.

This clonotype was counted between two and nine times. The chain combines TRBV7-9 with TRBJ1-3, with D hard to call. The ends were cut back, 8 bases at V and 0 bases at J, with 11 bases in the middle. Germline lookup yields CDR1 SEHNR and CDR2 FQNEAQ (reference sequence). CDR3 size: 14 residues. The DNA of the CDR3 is TGTGCCAGCGAGACTGACAACTCTGGAAACACCATATATTTT. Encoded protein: CASETDNSGNTIYF.

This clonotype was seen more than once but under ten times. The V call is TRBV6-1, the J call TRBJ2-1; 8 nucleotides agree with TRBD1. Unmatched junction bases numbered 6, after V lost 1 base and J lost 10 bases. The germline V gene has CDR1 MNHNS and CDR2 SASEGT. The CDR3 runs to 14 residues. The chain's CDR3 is CASSEGQGAREQFF. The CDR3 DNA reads TGTGCCAGCAGTGAAGGGCAGGGGGCGAGGGAGCAGTTCTTC.

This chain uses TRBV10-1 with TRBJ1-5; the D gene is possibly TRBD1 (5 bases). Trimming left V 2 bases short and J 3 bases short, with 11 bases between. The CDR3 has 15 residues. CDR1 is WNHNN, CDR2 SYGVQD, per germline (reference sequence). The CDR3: CASSESRAPNQPQHF. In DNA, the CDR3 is TGCGCCAGCAGTGAGAGCAGGGCACCCAATCAGCCCCAGCATTTT.

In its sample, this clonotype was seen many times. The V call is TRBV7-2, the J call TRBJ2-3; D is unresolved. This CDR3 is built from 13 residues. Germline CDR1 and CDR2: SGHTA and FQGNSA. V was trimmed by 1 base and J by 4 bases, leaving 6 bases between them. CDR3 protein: CASSLGHPDTQYF. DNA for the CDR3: TGTGCCAGCAGCTTAGGACACCCAGATACGCAGTATTTT.

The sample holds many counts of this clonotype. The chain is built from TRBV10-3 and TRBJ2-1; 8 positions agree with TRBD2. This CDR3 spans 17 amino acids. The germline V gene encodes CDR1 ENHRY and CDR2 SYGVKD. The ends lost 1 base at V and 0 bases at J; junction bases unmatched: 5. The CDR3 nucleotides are TGTGCCATCAGTGAGTTAGCTACTAGCGGCTCCTACAATGAGCAGTTCTTC. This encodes CAISELATSGSYNEQFF.

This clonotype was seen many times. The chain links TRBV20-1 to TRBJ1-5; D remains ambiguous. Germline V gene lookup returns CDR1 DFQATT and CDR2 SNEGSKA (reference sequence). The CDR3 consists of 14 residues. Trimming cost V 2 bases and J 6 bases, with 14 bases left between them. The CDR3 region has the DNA TGCAGTGCTAGACGGTCCAGTATGGGTCAGCCCCAGCATTTT. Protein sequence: CSARRSSMGQPQHF.

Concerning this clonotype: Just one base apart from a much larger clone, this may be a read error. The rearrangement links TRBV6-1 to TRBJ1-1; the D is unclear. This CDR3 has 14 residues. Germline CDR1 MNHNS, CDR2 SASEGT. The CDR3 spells CASTVTVQNTGAFF. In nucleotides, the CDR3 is TGTGCCAGCACCGTGACGGTACAGAACACTGGAGCTTTCTTT.

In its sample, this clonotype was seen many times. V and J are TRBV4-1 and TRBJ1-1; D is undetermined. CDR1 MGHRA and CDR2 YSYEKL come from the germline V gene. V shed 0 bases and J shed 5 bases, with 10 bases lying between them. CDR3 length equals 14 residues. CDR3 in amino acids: CASSQDGLRTEAFF. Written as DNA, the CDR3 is TGCGCCAGCAGCCAAGACGGCTTGCGGACTGAAGCTTTCTTT.

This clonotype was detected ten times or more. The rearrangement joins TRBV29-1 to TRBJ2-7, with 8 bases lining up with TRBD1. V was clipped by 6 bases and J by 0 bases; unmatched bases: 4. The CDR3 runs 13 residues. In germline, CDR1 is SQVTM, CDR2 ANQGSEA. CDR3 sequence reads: CSVSTGASYEQYF. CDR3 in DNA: TGCAGCGTATCGACAGGGGCCTCCTACGAGCAGTACTTC.

CDR3 in DNA: TGTGCCAGCAGCTGGCAGGGGGATGGCTACACCTTC. The encoded protein is CASSWQGDGYTF. The rearrangement links TRBV5-5 to TRBJ1-2; 7 bases align to TRBD1. The germline V gene has CDR1 SGHKS and CDR2 YYEKEE (reference sequence). This CDR3 comprises 12 residues. With 3 bases clipped from V and 6 bases from J, the junction kept 2 bases outside the gene matches.

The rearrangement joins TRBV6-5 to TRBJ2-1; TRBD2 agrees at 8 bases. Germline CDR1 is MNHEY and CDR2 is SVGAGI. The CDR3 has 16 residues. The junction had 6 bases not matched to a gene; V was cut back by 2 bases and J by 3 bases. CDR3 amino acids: CASSYAGRGGYNEQFF. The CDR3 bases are TGTGCCAGCAGTTACGCGGGCCGGGGGGGCTACAATGAGCAGTTCTTC.

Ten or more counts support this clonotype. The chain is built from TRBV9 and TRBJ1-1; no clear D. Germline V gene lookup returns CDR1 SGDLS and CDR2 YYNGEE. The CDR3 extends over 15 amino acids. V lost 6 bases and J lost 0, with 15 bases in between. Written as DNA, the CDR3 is TGTGCCAGCACCCGAAACCCGGGCTTGAACACTGAAGCTTTCTTT. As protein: CASTRNPGLNTEAFF.

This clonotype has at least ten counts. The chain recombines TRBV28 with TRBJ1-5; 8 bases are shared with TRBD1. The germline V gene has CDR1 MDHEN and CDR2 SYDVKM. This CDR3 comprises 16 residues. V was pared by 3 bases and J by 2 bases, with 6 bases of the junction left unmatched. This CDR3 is CASSFSRGLGNQPQHF. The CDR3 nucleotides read TGTGCCAGCAGTTTTAGCAGGGGGCTGGGCAATCAGCCCCAGCATTTT.

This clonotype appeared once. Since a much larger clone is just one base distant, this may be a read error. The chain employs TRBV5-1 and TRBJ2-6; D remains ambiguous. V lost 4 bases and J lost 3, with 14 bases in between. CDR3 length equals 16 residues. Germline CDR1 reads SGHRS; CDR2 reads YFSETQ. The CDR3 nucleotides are TGCGCCAGCAGCCTGGAAGGTGCCTATGGGGCCAACGTCCTGACTTTC. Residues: CASSLEGAYGANVLTF.

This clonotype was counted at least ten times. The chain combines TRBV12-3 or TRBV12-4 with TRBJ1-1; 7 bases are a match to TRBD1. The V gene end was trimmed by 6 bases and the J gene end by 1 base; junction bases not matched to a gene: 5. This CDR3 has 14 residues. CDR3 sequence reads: CASRTGNSNTEAFF. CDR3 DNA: TGTGCCAGCAGGACAGGGAACTCGAACACTGAAGCTTTCTTT.

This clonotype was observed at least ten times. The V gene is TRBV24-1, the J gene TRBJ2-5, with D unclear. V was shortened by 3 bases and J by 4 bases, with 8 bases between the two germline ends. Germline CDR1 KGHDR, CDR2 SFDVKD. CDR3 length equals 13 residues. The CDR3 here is CATSDPVRETQYF. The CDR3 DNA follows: TGTGCCACCAGTGATCCGGTAAGAGAGACCCAGTACTTC.

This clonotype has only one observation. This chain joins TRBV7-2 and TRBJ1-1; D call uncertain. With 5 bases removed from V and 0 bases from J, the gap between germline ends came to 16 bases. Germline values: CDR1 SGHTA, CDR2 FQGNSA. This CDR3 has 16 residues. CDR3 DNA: TGTGCCAGCAGCCAAATCCCCCCTAACATGAACACTGAAGCTTTCTTT. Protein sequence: CASSQIPPNMNTEAFF.

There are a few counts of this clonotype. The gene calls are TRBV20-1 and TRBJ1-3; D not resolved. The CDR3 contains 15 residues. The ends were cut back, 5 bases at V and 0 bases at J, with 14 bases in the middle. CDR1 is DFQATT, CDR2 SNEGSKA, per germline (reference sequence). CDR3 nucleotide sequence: TGCAGTGCTTCCGGACGGAAGAGCTCTGGAAACACCATATATTTT. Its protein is CSASGRKSSGNTIYF.

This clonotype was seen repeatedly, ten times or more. CDR3 sequence reads: CAISGPAGGVNTEAFF. Here the CDR3 DNA reads TGTGCCATCAGTGGGCCGGCTGGGGGTGTGAACACTGAAGCTTTCTTT. The rearrangement links TRBV10-3 to TRBJ1-1; tentative D call: TRBD1 (5 bases). CDR1 is ENHRY and CDR2 is SYGVKD in the germline V gene. CDR3 length: 16 amino acids. V lost 4 bases and J lost 0, with 15 bases in between.

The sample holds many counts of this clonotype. CDR3 nucleotides: TGTGCCAGCAGCCTCTTTGGTCAGCCCCAGCATTTT. This sequence encodes CASSLFGQPQHF. V is TRBV3-1 and J is TRBJ1-5, with D hard to call. There are 12 residues in the CDR3. CDR1 is LGHDT and CDR2 is YNNKEL in the germline V gene (reference sequence). V was cut by 4 bases and J by 6 bases, with 7 bases left in between.